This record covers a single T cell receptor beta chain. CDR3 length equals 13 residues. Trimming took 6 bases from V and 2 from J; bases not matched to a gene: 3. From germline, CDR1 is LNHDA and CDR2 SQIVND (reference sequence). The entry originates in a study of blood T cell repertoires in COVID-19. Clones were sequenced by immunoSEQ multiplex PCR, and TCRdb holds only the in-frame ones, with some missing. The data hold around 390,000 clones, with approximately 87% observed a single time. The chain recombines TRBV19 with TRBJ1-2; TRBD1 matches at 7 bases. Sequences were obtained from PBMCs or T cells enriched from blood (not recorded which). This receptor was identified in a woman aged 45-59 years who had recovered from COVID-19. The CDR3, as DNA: TGTGCCAGTAGATTGGACAGGAACTATGGCTACACCTTC. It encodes CASRLDRNYGYTF.